Included here is one T cell receptor beta chain sequence, with context. This clonotype was counted between two and nine times. The specificity of this receptor is unknown. Lacking the conserved final phenylalanine or tryptophan, this CDR3 likely reflects a read error. Library preparation was by 5' RACE. Sequenced using an Illumina HiSeq 2000. A universal primer binding site was added through template switching, and the final cDNA carried a unique molecular identifier so that TCR cDNA molecules could be counted accurately. Specific primers in the conserved constant-segment region were used to synthesize first-strand cDNA for the TCR alpha and beta chains. To control for contamination, every cDNA library was double barcoded, receiving both a SMART-Mk sample barcode and Illumina barcodes. TruSeq adapter sequences, together with Illumina sample barcodes, were added in two successive PCR steps. The Illumina HiSeq platform was used with custom primers to sequence TCR alpha and beta cDNA libraries. Turning to the authors' computational methods: Raw reads were processed with MiGEC to extract unique molecular identifiers, and MiXCR was used to determine CDR3 positions. For each individual, recombination models were inferred using an EM algorithm with the repgenHMM and IGoR tools. The analysis of shared clonotypes was done with the tcR package in R, with sharing normalized by the product of cloneset sizes. Out-of-frame nonproductive sequences were analyzed to study raw recombination free of thymic and clonal selection effects. Starting from the raw public reads, TCRdb applied fastp trimming at Q25, assembled clones with MiXCR and retained in-frame beta chains. Every CDR3 protein is listed once, alongside the most common genes and DNA of its rows. Here the V and J calls rest on TCRdb's processing, not on the authors' analysis. In this sample the table shows 500,000 or so distinct CDR3 sequences, 14% of which occur a single time. Together, the top ten hold 0.52% of the sample.

From its first to its last residue, the CDR3 has 13 amino acids. Here the CDR3 DNA is all that survives: 39 bases in frame from base 1. Looking up the germline V gene (reference sequence) yields CDR1 LGHDT and CDR2 YNNKEL. Trimmed from V: 3 bases; trimmed from J: 8 bases; junction bases lacking a gene match: 4. Only healthy Caucasian donors were included. The twin cohort comprised three pairs of female monozygotic twins, all aged roughly 18 to 30 years. Positive isolation kits from Invitrogen were used to isolate CD4+ and CD8+ T cell populations. This sample stems from a study of identical twins (dated by TCRdb to 2016 to 2017). For context, the study as a whole: TCR alpha and beta repertoires from monozygotic twins, unrelated adults of various ages and cord blood were deep-sequenced to test whether fetal clonotypes persist. To rule out contamination, replicate twin experiments were performed at different times with different library preparation protocols.

The study at large found these results: In beta out-of-frame sequences, excess twin sharing was weaker, because having fewer shared sequences lowered the signal-to-noise ratio. Conclusions relied on cross-sectional statistical analysis, since the same donors could not be followed over many years. Invariant T cells such as MAIT and iNKT could partly confound zero-insertion analyses, although diverse VJ usage argued against such confounding for most clonotypes. In monozygotic twins, recombination models systematically underestimated out-of-frame TCR alpha sharing, but the models matched the sharing seen between unrelated individuals. Abundant cord blood beta clonotypes carried fewer insertions; young adult naive repertoires showed a weaker similar trend, while memory repertoires showed none. Compared with coincidental sharing between unrelated individuals, an excess of low generation-probability sequences was observed among out-of-frame TCR alpha sequences shared between twins.

The same sample was also used in a study of yellow fever vaccine responses in identical twins. As the second publication notes: According to the authors, the vaccine-induced T cell response in identical twins seemed to be partly convergent and partly specific to each individual. In the study, vaccine-responding T cell clones were precisely tracked in identical twins.

Sequencing input: CD4+ T cells sorted from blood. The sequence came from a woman aged 18 to 35 in good health. This receptor chain uses TRBV3-1 and TRBJ1-1; the junction holds 9 bases that match TRBD1. Read as DNA, the sequence is TGTGCCAGCAGCCAGTACAGGGGGCGCGAAGCTTTCCTT. Its protein reads: CASSQYRGREAFL.